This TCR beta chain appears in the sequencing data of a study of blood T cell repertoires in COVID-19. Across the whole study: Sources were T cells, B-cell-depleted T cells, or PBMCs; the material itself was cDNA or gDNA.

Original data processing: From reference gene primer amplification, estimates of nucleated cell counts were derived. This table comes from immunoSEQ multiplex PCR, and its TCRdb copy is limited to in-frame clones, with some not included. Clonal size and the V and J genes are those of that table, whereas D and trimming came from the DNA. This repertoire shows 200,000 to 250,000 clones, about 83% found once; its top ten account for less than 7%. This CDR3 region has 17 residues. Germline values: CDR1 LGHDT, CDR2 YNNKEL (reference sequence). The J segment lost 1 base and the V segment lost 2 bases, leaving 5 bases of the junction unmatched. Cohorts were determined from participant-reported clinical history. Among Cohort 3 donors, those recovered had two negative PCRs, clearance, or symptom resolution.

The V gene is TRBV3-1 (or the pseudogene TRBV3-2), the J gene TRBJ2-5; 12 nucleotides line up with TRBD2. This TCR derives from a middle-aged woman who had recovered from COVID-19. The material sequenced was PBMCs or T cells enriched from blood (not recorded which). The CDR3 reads CASSQQGLAGFQETQYF. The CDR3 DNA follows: TGTGCCAGCAGCCAACAAGGACTAGCGGGGTTCCAAGAGACCCAGTACTTC.